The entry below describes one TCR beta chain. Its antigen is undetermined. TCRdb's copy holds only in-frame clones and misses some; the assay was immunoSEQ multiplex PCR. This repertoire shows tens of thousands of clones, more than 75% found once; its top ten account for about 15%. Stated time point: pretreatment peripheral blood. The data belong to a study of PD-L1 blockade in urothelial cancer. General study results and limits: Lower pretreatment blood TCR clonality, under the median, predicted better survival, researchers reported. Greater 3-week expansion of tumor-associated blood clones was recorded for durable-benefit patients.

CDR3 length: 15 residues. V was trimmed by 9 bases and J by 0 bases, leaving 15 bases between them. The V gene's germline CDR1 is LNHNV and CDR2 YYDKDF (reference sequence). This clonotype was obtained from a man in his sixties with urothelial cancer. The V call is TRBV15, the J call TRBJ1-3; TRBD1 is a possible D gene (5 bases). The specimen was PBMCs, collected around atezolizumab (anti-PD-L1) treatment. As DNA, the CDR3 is TGTGCCACGGGTGATTGGACAACCTCTGGAAACACCATATATTTT. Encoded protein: CATGDWTTSGNTIYF.